Below, 4 T cell receptor beta chains from the same sample are listed, as sequenced in a study of beta chain features in type 1 diabetes. Study findings and constraints: Significant though moderate, a shortening of TCRB CDR3s appeared in all four CD4+ subsets of Type 1 diabetes patients.

All of the isolated RNA was reverse transcribed, so expressed TCRB transcripts were sequenced. Clones were read by immunoSEQ multiplex PCR, and TCRdb kept only the in-frame ones, dropping some. The sample lists hundreds of thousands of clones, roughly 13% occurring once. These receptors are not linked to any known antigen. The sequencing sample was made of naive CD4+ T cells from blood. These receptors all stem from a man in his late teens or twenties with type 1 diabetes.

The rearrangement joins TRBV7-6 to TRBJ2-2; 10 bases fit TRBD1. The germline gives CDR1 SGHVS, CDR2 FNYEAQ. The CDR3 loop spans 18 amino acids. J lost 5 bases, V lost 5 bases, and 14 bases had no gene match. CDR3 sequence: CASSPPGIGTGDTGELFF. CDR3 coding DNA: TGTGCCAGCAGCCCTCCTGGGATCGGGACAGGGGATACCGGGGAGCTGTTTTTT.

The rearrangement uses TRBV2 and TRBJ2-3; 9 bases match TRBD2. Trimming cost V 6 bases and J 4 bases; bases outside gene matches: 5. This CDR3 has 14 residues. Per the germline V gene, CDR1 is SNHLY and CDR2 is FYNNEI. The DNA of the CDR3 is TGTGCCAGCAGCCGCCTAGCGGGGTCAGATACGCAGTATTTT. Translating it yields CASSRLAGSDTQYF.

V gene TRBV30 combines with J gene TRBJ1-2, with D uncertain. The V end was cut by 2 bases, the J end by 0 bases, with 4 bases between. The CDR3 is made up of 12 amino acids. Germline lookup yields CDR1 GTSNPN and CDR2 SVGIG (reference sequence). In nucleotides, the CDR3 is TGTGCCTGGAGTACCTCTAACTATGGCTACACCTTC. Its protein product is CAWSTSNYGYTF.

V usage is TRBV7-9 and J usage is TRBJ1-1, with D unclear. Germline loops: CDR1 SEHNR, CDR2 FQNEAQ (reference sequence). This CDR3 is built from 12 residues. V gave up 2 bases and J gave up 11 bases, with 12 bases separating them. The CDR3 DNA follows: TGTGCCAGCAGCTTAAGCGGCAATAGCGCTTTCTTT. It translates to CASSLSGNSAFF.